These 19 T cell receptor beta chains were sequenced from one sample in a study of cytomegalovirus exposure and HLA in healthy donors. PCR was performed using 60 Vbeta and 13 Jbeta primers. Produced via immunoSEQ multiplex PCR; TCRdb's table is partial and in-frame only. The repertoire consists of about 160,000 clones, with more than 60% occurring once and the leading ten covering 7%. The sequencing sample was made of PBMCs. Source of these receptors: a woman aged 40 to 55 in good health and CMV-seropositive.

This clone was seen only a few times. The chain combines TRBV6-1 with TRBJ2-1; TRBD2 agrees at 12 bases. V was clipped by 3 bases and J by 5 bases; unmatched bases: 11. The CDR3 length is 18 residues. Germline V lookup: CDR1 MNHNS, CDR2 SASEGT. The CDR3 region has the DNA TGTGCCAGCAGTGAGGGTCTAGCGGGGGGGCCCTTCCACAATGAGCAGTTCTTC. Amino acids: CASSEGLAGGPFHNEQFF.

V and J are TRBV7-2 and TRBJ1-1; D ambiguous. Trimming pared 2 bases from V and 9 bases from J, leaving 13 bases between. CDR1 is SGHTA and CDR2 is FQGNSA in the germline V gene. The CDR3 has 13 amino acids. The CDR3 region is CASSLMETLKAFF. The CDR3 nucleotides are TGTGCCAGCAGCTTAATGGAGACTCTGAAAGCTTTCTTT.

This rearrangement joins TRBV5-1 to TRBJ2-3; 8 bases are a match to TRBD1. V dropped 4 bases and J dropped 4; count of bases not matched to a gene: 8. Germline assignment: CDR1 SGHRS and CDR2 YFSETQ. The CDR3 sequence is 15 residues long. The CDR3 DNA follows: TGCGCCAGCAGCGGACAGGGTAGGGTAGCAGATACGCAGTATTTT. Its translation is CASSGQGRVADTQYF. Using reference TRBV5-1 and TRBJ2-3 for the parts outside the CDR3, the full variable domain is KAGVTQTPRYLIKTRGQQVTLSCSPISGHRSVSWYQQTPGQGLQFLFEYFSETQRNKGNFPGRFSGRQFSNSRSEMNVSTLELGDSALYLCASSGQGRVADTQYFGPGTRLTVL.

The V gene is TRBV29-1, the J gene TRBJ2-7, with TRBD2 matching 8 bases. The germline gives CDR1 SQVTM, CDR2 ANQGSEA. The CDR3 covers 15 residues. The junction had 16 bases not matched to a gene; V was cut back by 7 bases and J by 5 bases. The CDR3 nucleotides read TGCAGCGCCGCAGGGACGAGCGGGGGCTTCAACGAGCAGTACTTC. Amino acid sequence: CSAAGTSGGFNEQYF.

CDR3 loop: CASSDVAGNQPQHF. In DNA form, the CDR3 reads TGTGCCAGCAGTGATGTAGCGGGCAATCAGCCCCAGCATTTT. The rearrangement links TRBV6-1 to TRBJ1-5; the D is unclear. The CDR3 consists of 14 residues. Between the trimmed V and J ends, which lost 3 bases and 2 bases, there was a span of 8 bases. The germline V gene encodes CDR1 MNHNS and CDR2 SASEGT.

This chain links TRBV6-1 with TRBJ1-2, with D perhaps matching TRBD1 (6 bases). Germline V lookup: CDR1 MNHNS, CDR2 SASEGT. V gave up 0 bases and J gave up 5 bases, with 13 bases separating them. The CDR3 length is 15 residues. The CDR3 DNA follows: TGTGCCAGCAGTGAAGCCCCGGACAGAATTTATGGCTACACCTTC. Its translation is CASSEAPDRIYGYTF.

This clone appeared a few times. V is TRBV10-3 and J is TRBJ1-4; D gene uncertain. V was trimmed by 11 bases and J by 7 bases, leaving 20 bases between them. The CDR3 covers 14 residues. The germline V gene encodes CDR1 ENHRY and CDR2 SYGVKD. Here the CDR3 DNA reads TGTGCCGCCAGGCCAGGTCTGGCCTCTGAAAAACTGTTTTTT. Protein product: CAARPGLASEKLFF.

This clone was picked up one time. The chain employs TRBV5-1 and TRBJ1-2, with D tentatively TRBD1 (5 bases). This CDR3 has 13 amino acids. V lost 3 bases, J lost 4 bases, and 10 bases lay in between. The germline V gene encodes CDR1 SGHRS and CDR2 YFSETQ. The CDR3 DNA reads TGCGCCAGCAGCTCCGACAGAATCTATGGCTACACCTTC. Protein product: CASSSDRIYGYTF.

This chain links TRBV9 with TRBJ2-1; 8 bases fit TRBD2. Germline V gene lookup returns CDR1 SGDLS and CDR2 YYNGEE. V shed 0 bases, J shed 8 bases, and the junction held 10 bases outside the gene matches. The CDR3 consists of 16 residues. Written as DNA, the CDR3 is TGTGCCAGCAGCGTAGCTTTGTCTAGCGGGCAGGATGAGCAGTTCTTC. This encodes CASSVALSSGQDEQFF.

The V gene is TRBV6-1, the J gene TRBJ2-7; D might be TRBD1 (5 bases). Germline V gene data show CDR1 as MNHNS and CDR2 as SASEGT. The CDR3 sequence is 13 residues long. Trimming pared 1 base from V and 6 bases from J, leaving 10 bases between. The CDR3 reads CASSEGGRTEQYF. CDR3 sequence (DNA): TGTGCCAGCAGTGAAGGGGGCAGAACCGAGCAGTACTTC.

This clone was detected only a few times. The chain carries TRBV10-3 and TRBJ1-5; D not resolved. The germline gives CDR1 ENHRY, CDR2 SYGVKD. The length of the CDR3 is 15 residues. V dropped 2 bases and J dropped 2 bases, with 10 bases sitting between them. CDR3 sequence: CAISEVGGGNQPQHF. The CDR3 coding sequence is TGTGCCATCAGTGAGGTAGGCGGTGGCAATCAGCCCCAGCATTTT.

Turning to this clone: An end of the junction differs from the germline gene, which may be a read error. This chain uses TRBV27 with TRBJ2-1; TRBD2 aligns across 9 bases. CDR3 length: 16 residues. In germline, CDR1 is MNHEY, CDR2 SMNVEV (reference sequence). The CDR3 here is CASGRVRELAGDEQFF. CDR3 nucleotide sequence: TGTGCCAGCGGCCGGGTTCGAGAACTAGCGGGTGATGAACAGTTCTTC.

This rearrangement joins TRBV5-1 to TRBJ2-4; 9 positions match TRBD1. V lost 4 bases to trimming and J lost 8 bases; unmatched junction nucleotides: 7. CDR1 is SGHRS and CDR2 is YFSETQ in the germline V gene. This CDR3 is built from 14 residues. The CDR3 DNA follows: TGCGCCAGCAGCCTAAGACAGGGGGGGTACATTCAGTACTTC. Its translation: CASSLRQGGYIQYF.

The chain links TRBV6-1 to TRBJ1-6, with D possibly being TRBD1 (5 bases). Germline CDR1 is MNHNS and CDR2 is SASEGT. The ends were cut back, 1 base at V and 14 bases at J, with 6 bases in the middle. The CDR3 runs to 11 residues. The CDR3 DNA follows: TGTGCCAGCAGTGAAGAAGGGGCCCTCCACTTT. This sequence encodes CASSEEGALHF.

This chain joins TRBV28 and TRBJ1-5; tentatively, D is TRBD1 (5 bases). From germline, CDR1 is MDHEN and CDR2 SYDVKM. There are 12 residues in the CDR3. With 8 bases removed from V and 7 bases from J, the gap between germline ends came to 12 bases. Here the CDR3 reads CASFGGNQPQHF. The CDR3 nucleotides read TGTGCCAGCTTCGGGGGAAACCAGCCCCAGCATTTT.

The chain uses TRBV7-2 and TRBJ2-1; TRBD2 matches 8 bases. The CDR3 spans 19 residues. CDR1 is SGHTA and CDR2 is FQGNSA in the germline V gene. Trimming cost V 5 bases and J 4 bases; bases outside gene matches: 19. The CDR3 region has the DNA TGTGCCAGCAGCCGAGGACTAGGTGGGCGGGGGGTTTATTACAATGAGCAGTTCTTC. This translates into CASSRGLGGRGVYYNEQFF.

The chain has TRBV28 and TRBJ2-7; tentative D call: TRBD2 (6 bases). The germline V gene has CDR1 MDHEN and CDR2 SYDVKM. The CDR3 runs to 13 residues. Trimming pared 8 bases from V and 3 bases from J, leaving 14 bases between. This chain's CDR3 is CASGGFRLYEQYF. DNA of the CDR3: TGTGCCAGCGGGGGGTTTCGGCTCTACGAGCAGTACTTC.

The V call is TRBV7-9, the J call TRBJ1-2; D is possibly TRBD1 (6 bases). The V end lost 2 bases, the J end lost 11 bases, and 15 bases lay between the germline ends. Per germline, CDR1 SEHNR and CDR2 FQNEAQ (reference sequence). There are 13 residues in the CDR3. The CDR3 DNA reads TGTGCCAGCAGCTTAATTTCAGGGGCTAGTTACACCTTC. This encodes CASSLISGASYTF. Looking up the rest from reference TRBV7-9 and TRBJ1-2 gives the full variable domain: DTGVSQNPRHKITKRGQNVTFRCDPISEHNRLYWYRQTLGQGPEFLTYFQNEAQLEKSRLLSDRFSAERPKGSFSTLEIQRTEQGDSAMYLCASSLISGASYTFGSGTRLTVV.

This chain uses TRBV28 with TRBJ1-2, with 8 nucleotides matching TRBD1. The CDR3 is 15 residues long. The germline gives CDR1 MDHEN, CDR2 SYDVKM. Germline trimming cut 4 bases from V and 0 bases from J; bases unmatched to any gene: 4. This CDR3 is CASSSDRGANYGYTF. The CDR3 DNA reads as TGTGCCAGCAGTTCTGACAGGGGAGCTAACTATGGCTACACCTTC.